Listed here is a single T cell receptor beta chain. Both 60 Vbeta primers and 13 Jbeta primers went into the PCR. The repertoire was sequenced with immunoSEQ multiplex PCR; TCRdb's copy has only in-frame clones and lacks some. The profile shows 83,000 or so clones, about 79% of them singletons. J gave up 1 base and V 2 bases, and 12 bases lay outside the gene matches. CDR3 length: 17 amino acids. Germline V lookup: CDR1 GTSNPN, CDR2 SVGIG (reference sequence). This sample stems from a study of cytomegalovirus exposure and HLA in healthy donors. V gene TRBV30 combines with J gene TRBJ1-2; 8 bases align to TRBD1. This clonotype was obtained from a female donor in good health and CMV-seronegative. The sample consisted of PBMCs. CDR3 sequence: CAWSPQHGQGFNYGYTF. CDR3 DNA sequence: TGTGCCTGGAGTCCACAACACGGACAGGGATTTAACTATGGCTACACCTTC. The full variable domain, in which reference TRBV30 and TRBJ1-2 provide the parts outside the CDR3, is SQTIHQWPATLVQPVGSPLSLECTVEGTSNPNLYWYRQAAGRGLQLLFYSVGIGQISSEVPQNLSASRPQDRQFILSSKKLLLSDSGFYLCAWSPQHGQGFNYGYTFGSGTRLTVV.